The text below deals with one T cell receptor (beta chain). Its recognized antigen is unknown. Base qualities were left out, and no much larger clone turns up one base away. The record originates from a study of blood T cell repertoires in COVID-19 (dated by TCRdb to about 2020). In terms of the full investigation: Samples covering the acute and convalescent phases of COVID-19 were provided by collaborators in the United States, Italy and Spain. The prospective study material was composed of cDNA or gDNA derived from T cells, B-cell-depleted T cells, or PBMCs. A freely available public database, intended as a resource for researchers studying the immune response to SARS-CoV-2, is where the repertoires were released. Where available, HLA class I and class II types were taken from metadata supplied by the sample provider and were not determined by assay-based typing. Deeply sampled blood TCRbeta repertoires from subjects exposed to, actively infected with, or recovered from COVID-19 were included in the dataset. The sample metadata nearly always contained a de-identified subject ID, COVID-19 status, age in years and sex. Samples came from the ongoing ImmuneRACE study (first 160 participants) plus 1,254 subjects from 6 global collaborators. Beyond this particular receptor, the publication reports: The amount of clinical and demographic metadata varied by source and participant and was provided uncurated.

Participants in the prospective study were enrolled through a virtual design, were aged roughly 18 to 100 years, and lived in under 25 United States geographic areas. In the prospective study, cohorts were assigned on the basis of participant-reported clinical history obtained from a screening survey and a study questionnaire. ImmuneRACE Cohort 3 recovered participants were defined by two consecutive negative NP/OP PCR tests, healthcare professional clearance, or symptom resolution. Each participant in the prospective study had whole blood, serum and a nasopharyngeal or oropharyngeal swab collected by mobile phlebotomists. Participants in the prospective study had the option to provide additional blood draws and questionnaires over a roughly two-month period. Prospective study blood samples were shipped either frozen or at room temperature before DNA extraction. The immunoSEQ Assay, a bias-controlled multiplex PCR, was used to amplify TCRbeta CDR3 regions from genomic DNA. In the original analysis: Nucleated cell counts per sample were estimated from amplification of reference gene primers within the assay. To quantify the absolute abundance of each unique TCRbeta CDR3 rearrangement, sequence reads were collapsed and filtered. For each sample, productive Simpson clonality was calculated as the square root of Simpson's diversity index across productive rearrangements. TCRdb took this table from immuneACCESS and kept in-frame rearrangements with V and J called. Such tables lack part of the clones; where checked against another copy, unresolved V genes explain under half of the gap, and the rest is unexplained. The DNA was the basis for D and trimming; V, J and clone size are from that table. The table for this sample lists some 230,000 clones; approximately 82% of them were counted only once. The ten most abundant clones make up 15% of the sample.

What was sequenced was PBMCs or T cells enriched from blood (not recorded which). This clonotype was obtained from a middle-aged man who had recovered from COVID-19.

Read as DNA, the sequence is TGTGCCAGCAGACAGGGCTATGCAACTAATGAAAAACTGTTTTTT. This translates into CASRQGYATNEKLFF. The chain is made from TRBV2 and TRBJ1-4; the D gene is perhaps TRBD1, on 6 matching bases. V and J are truncated by 6 bases and 0 bases respectively, leaving an intervening sequence of 11 bases. The CDR3 sequence holds 15 residues, the cysteine and phenylalanine included. Only CDR3 DNA is held: 45 bases, read in frame from base 1. CDR1 SNHLY and CDR2 FYNNEI are derived from the germline V gene.